This T cell receptor beta chain was documented in a study of blood T cells in healthy people across ages. General observations from the study: Diversity was estimated from one million T cells, and these estimates were considered underestimates.

A second PCR, run for about 6 to 11 cycles, used a sample-barcoded 5' primer plus a J-beta primer mix. The yield of each sample was at least 3 million CDR3-containing paired-end reads. Each CDR3 protein is one row after TCRdb ran MiXCR on the 5' RACE reads. The sample lists about 1.8 million distinct CDR3 sequences; 49% were seen once. Only a few counts were recorded for this clonotype. Antigen: not known. The study drew donors from healthy Caucasian individuals in Russia aged 6 to 90. The length of the CDR3 is 17 residues. Germline loops: CDR1 MNHNY, CDR2 SVGAGI (reference sequence). V lost 2 bases and J lost 1, with 12 bases in between.

This receptor was obtained from a woman in her thirties or forties in good health. The specimen sequenced was blood. The chain carries TRBV6-6 and TRBJ2-6; D may be TRBD2 (5 bases). The CDR3 DNA is TGTGCCAGCAGTTACGGTGGTAGAGGGTCTGGGGCCAACGTCCTGACTTTC. Its protein is CASSYGGRGSGANVLTF.